The 19 T cell receptor beta chains below all came from one sample that was sequenced in a study of T-cell reconstitution after alpha-beta-depleted transplantation in children. For TCRbeta, the library was prepared with unique molecular identifiers. A single record per CDR3 protein comes from TCRdb applying MiXCR to the PCR reads. Here the sample spans 200,000 to 250,000 distinct CDR3 sequences, 8% to 10% being singletons. The source was PBMCs from the stem cell graft donor, collected from the stem cell graft. All receptors derive from a human donor who donated a stem cell graft to a child with acute lymphoblastic leukemia.

This clonotype was observed a few times. The chain is built from TRBV5-1 and TRBJ2-5, with TRBD2 matching 8 bases. Germline CDR1 and CDR2: SGHRS and YFSETQ. The CDR3 totals 15 residues. The ends lost 3 bases at V and 4 bases at J; junction bases unmatched: 8. The CDR3 sequence is CASSSTGGQRETQYF. The CDR3 nucleotides are TGCGCCAGCAGCTCAACGGGGGGGCAGCGAGAGACCCAGTACTTC.

This clonotype was seen a few times. CDR3 DNA: TGCGCCAGCAGCGTCACCCGGGACAATAATTCACCCCTCCACTTT. It specifies CASSVTRDNNSPLHF. The rearrangement links TRBV5-1 to TRBJ1-6, with a tentative D call TRBD1 (6 bases). Germline loops: CDR1 SGHRS, CDR2 YFSETQ. V lost 4 bases and J 5 bases, leaving 13 bases between the germline ends. The CDR3 runs to 15 residues.

This clonotype was counted between two and nine times. The chain joins TRBV7-2 to TRBJ1-2, with D hard to call. In germline, CDR1 is SGHTA, CDR2 FQGNSA. The CDR3 is 13 residues long. Trimming took off 2 bases at V and 4 bases at J, with 8 bases between the two ends. CDR3 sequence reads: CASSLPRGYGYTF. CDR3 nucleotides: TGTGCCAGCAGCTTACCCCGGGGCTATGGCTACACCTTC.

This clonotype has more than one count but fewer than ten. The chain is built from TRBV5-8 and TRBJ2-1; D not resolved. CDR1 and CDR2 (germline): SGHTS, YDEGEE. V was trimmed by 3 bases and J by 7 bases, leaving 17 bases between them. The CDR3 length is 15 residues. The CDR3: CASSSRVVIINEQFF. CDR3 DNA sequence: TGTGCCAGCAGCTCACGGGTTGTCATTATAAATGAGCAGTTCTTC.

This clonotype was recorded a few times. The chain links TRBV19 to TRBJ2-3; 8 nucleotides line up with TRBD2. This CDR3 comprises 15 residues. Unmatched junction bases numbered 13, after V lost 10 bases and J lost 4 bases. The germline CDR1 and CDR2 sequences are LNHDA and SQIVND (reference sequence). CDR3 sequence reads: CATLNRGGHADTQYF. CDR3 coding DNA: TGTGCCACCCTCAACCGGGGGGGCCATGCAGATACGCAGTATTTT.

Ten or more counts support this clonotype. The rearrangement uses TRBV3-1 and TRBJ2-5; 7 bases match TRBD1. From germline, CDR1 is LGHDT and CDR2 YNNKEL (reference sequence). V lost 4 bases and J lost 2; bases outside the gene matches: 1. The CDR3 runs to 13 residues. CDR3 region: CASSLGQQETQYF. The CDR3 nucleotides are TGTGCCAGCAGCCTGGGACAGCAAGAGACCCAGTACTTC.

This clonotype was seen more than once but under ten times. The chain is built from TRBV2 and TRBJ1-2; D ambiguous. Trimming removed 8 bases at V and 5 bases at J, with 15 bases between. The length of the CDR3 is 13 residues. CDR1 and CDR2 (germline): SNHLY, FYNNEI. CDR3: CASDPSGRYGYTF. In nucleotides, the CDR3 is TGTGCCAGCGACCCCTCGGGGAGGTATGGCTACACCTTC.

V usage is TRBV3-1 and J usage is TRBJ2-1, with D perhaps matching TRBD2 (6 bases). CDR3 length equals 15 residues. Germline V lookup: CDR1 LGHDT, CDR2 YNNKEL (reference sequence). V lost 5 bases and J 2 bases, leaving 13 bases between the germline ends. The CDR3 bases are TGTGCCAGCAGCTACCGGGGGTCTCCCTACAATGAGCAGTTCTTC. It yields the protein CASSYRGSPYNEQFF.

This clonotype showed up just a few times. The chain carries TRBV20-1 and TRBJ2-7; a weak D match, TRBD1 (5 bases). V shed 3 bases and J shed 6 bases, with 12 bases lying between them. The germline V gene encodes CDR1 DFQATT and CDR2 SNEGSKA (reference sequence). CDR3 length: 12 residues. CDR3 coding DNA: TGCAGTGCTAGTAGTAGGGGTGCCGAGCAGTACTTC. Its protein is CSASSRGAEQYF.

This clonotype has a count of ten or more. The V and J genes are TRBV24-1 and TRBJ1-1, with 8 bases that match TRBD1. The length of the CDR3 is 13 residues. Germline CDR1 and CDR2: KGHDR and SFDVKD. J lost 4 bases, V lost 12 bases, and 9 bases had no gene match. The chain's CDR3 is CAVQQGEGTEAFF. The CDR3 DNA reads as TGTGCCGTTCAACAGGGGGAAGGCACTGAAGCTTTCTTT.

This clonotype appeared many times. The chain carries TRBV7-9 and TRBJ1-5; D is uncertain. The ends were cut back, 3 bases at V and 3 bases at J, with 6 bases in the middle. The CDR3 contains 13 residues. Germline CDR1 SEHNR, CDR2 FQNEAQ (reference sequence). DNA of the CDR3: TGTGCCAGCAGCTTGGGATTCAATCAGCCCCAGCATTTT. Amino acids: CASSLGFNQPQHF.

This clonotype was recorded many times. This chain joins TRBV20-1 and TRBJ1-1; no firm D call. Trimming shortened V by 3 bases and J by 1 base, and 6 bases separated the two germline ends. CDR1 is DFQATT, CDR2 SNEGSKA, per germline (reference sequence). The CDR3 covers 12 residues. The CDR3 reads CSASPGNTEAFF. CDR3 nucleotides: TGCAGTGCTAGCCCCGGGAACACTGAAGCTTTCTTT.

This CDR3 reads CAISGREAPDTQYF. For the CDR3, the DNA is TGTGCCATCAGTGGCCGGGAGGCCCCAGATACGCAGTATTTT. V usage is TRBV10-3 and J usage is TRBJ2-3; 7 bases fit TRBD2. The V and J ends lost 4 bases and 4 bases, in that order; junction bases with no gene match: 5. Germline assignment: CDR1 ENHRY and CDR2 SYGVKD. The CDR3 totals 14 residues.

The rearrangement links TRBV6-2 or TRBV6-3 to TRBJ2-3; D is possibly TRBD2 (5 bases). This CDR3 contains 14 residues. CDR1 is MNHEY, CDR2 SVGEGT, per germline. The CDR3 reads CASSGGSRGDTQYF. In nucleotides, the CDR3 is TGTGCGTCGAGCGGCGGGTCCCGCGGAGATACGCAGTATTTT.

This clonotype was seen at least ten times. V usage is TRBV7-2 and J usage is TRBJ2-7, with 8 bases matching TRBD2. With 5 bases clipped from V and 2 bases from J, the junction kept 8 bases outside the gene matches. The CDR3 has 15 residues. The germline V gene has CDR1 SGHTA and CDR2 FQGNSA. The CDR3 region is CASSMTSETTYEQYF. CDR3 nucleotides: TGTGCCAGCAGCATGACTAGCGAAACTACCTACGAGCAGTACTTC.

In this sample, this clonotype turned up many times. The chain couples TRBV3-1 to TRBJ2-5; D tentatively reads TRBD1 or TRBD2 (5 bases each). The V end lost 1 base, the J end lost 4 bases, and 13 bases lay between the germline ends. The CDR3 runs 15 residues. In germline, CDR1 is LGHDT, CDR2 YNNKEL (reference sequence). The CDR3 spells CASSQGADIGETQYF. The CDR3 nucleotides read TGTGCCAGCAGCCAAGGAGCGGACATCGGAGAGACCCAGTACTTC.

The chain joins TRBV21-1 to TRBJ2-3; the table's D call, TRBD1, has no DNA check behind it. TRBV21-1 is described as a pseudogene. The CDR3 is made up of 17 amino acids. CDR3 protein: CASSNSPTVPSPSTQYF. The DNA for the CDR3 is TGTGCCAGCAGCAACTCGCCCACAGTTCCCTCTCCTTCTACGCAGTATTTT.

This clonotype was picked up many times. This chain connects TRBV12-3 or TRBV12-4 to TRBJ2-1; D uncertain. V lost 5 bases, J lost 9 bases, and 14 bases lay in between. The CDR3 sequence is 13 residues long. CDR3 DNA: TGTGCCAGCAGTCCCCGTAGGGCGATTGAGCAGTTCTTC. Encoded protein: CASSPRRAIEQFF.

There are a few counts of this clonotype. This sequence joins TRBV20-1 and TRBJ2-5; no reliable D call. Germline lookup yields CDR1 DFQATT and CDR2 SNEGSKA (reference sequence). V was trimmed by 3 bases and J by 3 bases, leaving 5 bases between them. CDR3 length: 11 amino acids. CDR3 amino acids: CSASVEETQYF. In DNA, the CDR3 is TGCAGTGCTAGCGTCGAAGAGACCCAGTACTTC.